This T cell receptor beta chain came from a study of cytomegalovirus exposure and HLA in healthy donors (dated by TCRdb to about 2017). With respect to the entire study: An earlier analysis of about 530 of the donors reported roughly 300 Gb of sequence data and 117 million unique TCR beta sequences obtained from around 180 million T cells. An early release that covered roughly 600 HLA-typed donors contained approximately 300 gigabases of sequencing data and roughly 84 million unique TCR sequences. Of the roughly 400 genotyped donors, 75% to 85% were placed in the genetic ancestry cluster associated with self-reported Caucasian donors. The study aimed to test whether signatures of past pathogen exposure could be identified by cataloging public T cell receptors. The T cell repertoires of roughly 660 subjects were profiled by immunosequencing and related to cytomegalovirus serostatus. Along with the approximately 620-subject first cohort, a separate validation cohort of over a hundred different subjects was used. The study combined high-throughput TCR immunosequencing, statistical association of individual TCRs with disease status, and machine learning to predict cytomegalovirus infection status. A later analysis re-examined previously published TCR beta repertoires from around 670 donors and added high-resolution HLA genotyping to investigate patterns of TCR occurrence. The later analysis used no new phenotypic data to find candidate immune exposures, relying instead on TCR beta sequences and their occurrence across donors. In an earlier analysis of 587 of the donors, high-throughput TCR beta sequencing was used to judge whether each TCR beta V gene segment behaved as functional or pseudogenic. Alongside the repertoire data, information on donor age, sex, ethnicity and CMV serostatus was compiled. Genome-wide SNP genotypes for about three fifths of the roughly 670 donors were used in a later genetic analysis, which treated that subset as a discovery cohort. All discovery cohort repertoires had been generated on a single sequencing platform. HLA typing covered class I and class II loci at four-digit resolution. Typing coverage varied by locus: 629-630 donors for A, B, C, DRB1 and DQB1; 500 to 550 for DQA1; more than 600 for DPA1; roughly 470 for DPB1. Roughly 5 DR-DQ haplotypes were handled as single units for association and clustering, since linkage in the cohort was strong. Across 398 genotyped donors of the cohort, an average of approximately 240,000 unique TCR beta nucleotide sequences per donor were sequenced, and around 19% of those sequences were non-productive.

The cohort was made up of roughly 670 healthy bone marrow donors. Cohort members were all nominally healthy when sampled, although unrecorded immune exposures were likely present. The donor tested CMV seropositive, placing the donor among the 250 to 300 seropositive members of the cohort. A peripheral blood sample was provided by each donor, and peripheral blood mononuclear cells were used for TCR beta sequencing. The Qiagen DNeasy Blood Extraction Kit was used to extract genomic DNA from the blood cell samples. The CDR3, from cysteine to phenylalanine, totals 14 residues. Only the CDR3 part of the read is kept: 42 bases, read in frame from the first base. The germline V gene provides CDR1 SGHRS and CDR2 YFSETQ. V loses 3 bases, J loses 8 bases, and the germline ends lie 14 bases apart. Here is what the overall study found, with its caveats: The sequencing pipeline was judged likely to have produced a cluster of highly shared sequence variants as a technical artifact. In a later analysis, the rate of TCR association differed among HLA loci, with DRB1 alleles having the most associated TCRs and HLA-C alleles having the fewest. A later analysis found that HLA-associated TCR beta chains were more clonally expanded and had lower generation probabilities than equally common non-associated chains. When HLA alleles, especially DR and DQ, strongly co-occurred, attributing TCR associations to individual alleles was difficult. According to the authors, the approach could potentially be generalized to other disease states and immunological phenotypes. The study listed 164 TCR beta chains as associated with cytomegalovirus. About 15 rarely observed V segments, including chromosome 9 orphons, were excluded from the earlier analysis of just under 600 of the donors because counts were too low. According to a later genetic analysis, donors in an Asian-associated ancestry cluster had fewer N-insertions in productive TCRs than the approximately 630-donor mean. Several of the top co-occurrence clusters appeared to be linked to parvovirus B19, influenza, CMV and Epstein-Barr virus, according to a later analysis. Because HLA typing was unavailable for some donors at each locus, only the typed subset was used in association tests. A further reported finding was that TCR beta sequences accurately predicted the HLA-A and HLA-B alleles for most subjects in the first cohort. V-gene and J-gene trimming of TCR beta chains was associated with a missense DCLRE1C variant in a later genetic analysis, and the association was replicated in an independent cohort. The classifier was reported to diagnose cytomegalovirus status with high specificity and sensitivity in both the original cohort and the validation cohort. Roughly uniform sequencing depth across donors was assumed in presence/absence analyses, although this assumption may not hold. Some IMGT-functional V segments, including TRBV6-2 and TRBV6-3, could not be told apart with the 87-base-pair reads, so those segments were excluded. In vitro tests confirmed that a few of the cytomegalovirus-associated TCR beta chains recognize cytomegalovirus antigens. In a later analysis, some 18,000 TCR beta sequences were associated with specific HLA alleles at a false discovery rate of 0.05. Across donors, most TCR sequences were observed very rarely, whereas some public TCRs were present in many individuals. A later analysis found that most CMV-associated TCR beta chains appeared HLA-restricted, with HLA associations seemingly driven largely by CMV exposure. Correlated functional status among segregating V segments might be attributable to linkage disequilibrium, but an unknown experimental factor could not be ruled out. In an earlier analysis of 587 of the donors, most TCR beta V segments appeared in productive rearrangements about 90% or about 30% of the time, broadly matching IMGT annotations. Immune exposure information for the cohort was limited to CMV serostatus. In this cohort, only TCR beta chains were sequenced, and detectable features were limited by the absence of alpha or paired-chain data.

This clone was counted a few times. The antigen it recognizes is unknown. Base-call qualities are not available, and no considerably larger clone is one nucleotide away. Library method: the immunoSEQ multiplex PCR assay. The multiplex PCR relied on a mix of 60 forward primers for TCR Vbeta segments and 13 reverse primers for TCR Jbeta segments. A multiplex PCR assay on genomic DNA amplified the CDR3 region of rearranged TCR beta genes. The amplified TCR beta libraries were sequenced on the Illumina HiSeq System as 87-base-pair reads. In the original analysis: Across the roughly 640 repertoires, a later analysis counted tens of millions of unique TCR beta chains, roughly 11 million of which were shared by at least two donors. Raw reads were error-corrected and collapsed into unique sequences with a nearest-neighbor algorithm that merged closely related sequences to remove PCR and sequencing errors. To assign V, D and J gene segments, CDR3 sequences were aligned to IMGT reference sequences. For a sequence to be retained, a match of at least six nucleotides was required to both a V gene segment and a J gene segment. Rearrangements were classified as productive when the CDR3 lacked stop codons and remained in frame with V and J, and all other rearrangements were classified as non-productive. CDR3 was defined according to IMGT convention as the region running from the second conserved V-encoded cysteine to the conserved J-encoded phenylalanine. Sequences without an unambiguous match to a single V gene segment were excluded from the earlier analysis of 500 to 700 of the donors. In an earlier analysis of 450 to 750 of the donors, a V segment was called functional when productive rearrangements were above 56.7%, and segregating when the standard deviation between donors exceeded 5%. A statistical classification framework was developed to diagnose cytomegalovirus status using the catalog of TCR beta chain sequences. V and J gene assignment, in a later analysis, came from comparing TCR nucleotide sequences with IMGT/GENE-DB human TR gene sequences. The TCRdist pipeline was used in a later analysis to assign CDR3 sequences and most-parsimonious VDJ recombination scenarios. In a later analysis, each TCR beta chain was defined by its CDR3 amino acid sequence together with its V-gene family, and reads lacking a unique V-gene family were excluded. As a way to deal with suspected cross-contamination and a sequencing artifact, a later analysis dropped approximately 590 nucleotide sequences that were highly shared and had low generation probability. In a later analysis, a clonal expansion index for each public chain was calculated from normalized within-repertoire ranks of inferred template counts. In a later analysis, generation probabilities were computed using a VDJ recombination model fitted to out-of-frame rearrangements, and the results were checked against IGoR. In a later analysis, TCR-TCR, TCR-HLA and TCR-CMV co-occurrence was scored with hypergeometric tests, and a repertoire-size bias correction was applied to TCR pairs. A later analysis estimated false discovery rates by permuting HLA or CMV assignments 20 times. In a later analysis, co-occurring TCRs were grouped with DBSCAN, and TCRdist sequence similarity was added when clustering was performed within HLA-allele-positive subsets. For co-occurrence clustering, repertoires with fewer than 30,000 or more than 120,000 public chains were excluded, along with several repertoires with anomalous nucleotide sharing. Drawn from immuneACCESS, this table holds only the in-frame rearrangements with V and J called that TCRdb kept. Clones are partly lost; checked studies trace under half to an unresolved V gene and leave the rest unexplained. V and J calls and clone size follow that table, whereas D and trimming were derived from the DNA. Across this sample there are 82,000 or so clones, with roughly 80% seen only once. The ten largest clonotypes hold approximately 5.7% of the sample.

This chain joins TRBV5-1 to TRBJ1-4; no D gene is confidently identified. The sequence was collected from a woman in her fifties or sixties in good health and CMV-seropositive. Material: PBMCs. This receptor carries the CDR3 CASSSDISREKLFF. At the DNA level, the sequence is TGCGCCAGCAGCTCTGACATCTCCAGAGAAAAACTGTTTTTT. Beyond the CDR3, the reference TRBV5-1 and TRBJ1-4 genes provide the residues; the full variable domain reads: KAGVTQTPRYLIKTRGQQVTLSCSPISGHRSVSWYQQTPGQGLQFLFEYFSETQRNKGNFPGRFSGRQFSNSRSEMNVSTLELGDSALYLCASSSDISREKLFFGSGTQLSVL.